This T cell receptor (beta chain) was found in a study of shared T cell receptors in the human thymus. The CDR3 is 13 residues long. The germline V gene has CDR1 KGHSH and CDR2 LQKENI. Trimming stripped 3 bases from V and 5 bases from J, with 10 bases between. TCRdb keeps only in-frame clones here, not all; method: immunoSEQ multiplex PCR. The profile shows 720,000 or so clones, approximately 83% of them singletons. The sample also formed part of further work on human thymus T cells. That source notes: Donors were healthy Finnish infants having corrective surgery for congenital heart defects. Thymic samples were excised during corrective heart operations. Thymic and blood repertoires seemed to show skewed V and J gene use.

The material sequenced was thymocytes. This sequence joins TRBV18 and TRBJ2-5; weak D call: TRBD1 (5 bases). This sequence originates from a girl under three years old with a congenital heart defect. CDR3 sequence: CASSPGSGETQYF. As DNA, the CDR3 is TGTGCCAGCTCACCGGGTTCAGGGGAGACCCAGTACTTC. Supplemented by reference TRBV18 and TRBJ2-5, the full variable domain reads NAGVMQNPRHLVRRRGQEARLRCSPMKGHSHVYWYRQLPEEGLKFMVYLQKENIIDESGMPKERFSAEFPKEGPSILRIQQVVRGDSAAYFCASSPGSGETQYFGPGTRLLVL.